These T cell receptor beta chains were read from a single sample in a study of patients and donors after allogeneic stem cell transplantation. TCRdb reprocessed the RT-PCR reads with MiXCR, giving one entry per CDR3 protein. The sample carries roughly 40,000 distinct CDR3 sequences, under 35% recorded once. Sequencing was performed on blood, either unsorted or a sorted T cell fraction (not recorded which). The receptors here all came from a human donor who was either an allogeneic HSCT recipient or a stem cell or donor lymphocyte infusion donor (not recorded which). It is not recorded whose cells these are; they may come from a transplant donor. Both conserved end residues are part of each CDR3. The D gene is left open where the match is weak. Rows may omit the clone size; those that give it use once, few, many or a size class.

d_call clone_size j_call v_call cdr3_aa cdr3_nt
NA many TRBJ1-1 TRBV24-1 CATSDSTGTEAFF TGTGCCACCAGTGATTCAACAGGGACTGAAGCTTTCTTT
TRBD1 once TRBJ1-5 TRBV18 CASSQGPTGARNQPQHF TGTGCCAGCTCTCAAGGCCCCACAGGGGCCAGGAATCAGCCCCAGCATTTT
NA few TRBJ2-7 TRBV27 CASSFRSGLHEQYF TGTGCCAGCAGTTTTCGGTCAGGGCTCCACGAGCAGTACTTC
NA NA TRBJ2-7 TRBV12-3/TRBV12-4 CAIAFRHGSYEQYF TGTGCCATTGCGTTCCGACATGGCTCCTACGAGCAGTACTTC
NA few TRBJ2-4 TRBV12-3/TRBV12-4 CASSLRLLAKNIQYF TGTGCCAGCAGTTTACGGTTGCTAGCCAAAAACATTCAGTACTTC
NA NA TRBJ2-2 TRBV5-1 CASSFRGTITGELFF TGCGCCAGCAGCTTTCGGGGCACTATCACCGGGGAGCTGTTTTTT
TRBD2 NA TRBJ2-3 TRBV10-3 CAIRSLAVSTDTQYF TGTGCCATCAGAAGTCTAGCGGTGAGCACAGATACGCAGTATTTT
NA NA TRBJ2-1 TRBV7-3 CASSPEGNEQFF TGTGCCAGCAGCCCCGAGGGGAATGAGCAGTTCTTC
NA few TRBJ2-6 TRBV7-2 CASSLRTVRSGANVLTF TGTGCCAGCAGCCTTAGGACCGTCCGGTCCGGGGCCAACGTCCTGACTTTC
NA NA TRBJ2-1 TRBV5-1 CASSLAVSPGNEQFF TGCGCCAGCAGCTTGGCCGTCTCCCCAGGGAATGAGCAGTTCTTC
TRBD1 many TRBJ1-1 TRBV2 CASSVGTGKAFF TGTGCCAGCAGTGTAGGGACAGGTAAAGCTTTCTTT
NA few TRBJ1-5 TRBV10-3 CAISVGILSNQPQHF TGTGCCATCAGTGTAGGTATCCTTAGCAATCAGCCCCAGCATTTT
TRBD1 few TRBJ2-2 TRBV7-2 CASSSRTGGNTGELFF TGTGCCAGCAGCTCCCGGACAGGGGGGAACACCGGGGAGCTGTTTTTT